The text below deals with one T cell receptor (beta chain). Germline lookup yields CDR1 GTSNPN and CDR2 SVGIG (reference sequence). Germline trimming cut 5 bases from V and 0 bases from J; bases unmatched to any gene: 0. This CDR3 has 12 residues. The sample belongs to a study of blood T cell repertoires in COVID-19. Across the whole study: Samples of COVID-19 (acute and convalescent) were obtained from the United States, Italy and Spain. Sources were T cells, B-cell-depleted T cells, or PBMCs; the material itself was cDNA or gDNA.

Under the authors' procedure: From reference gene primer amplification, estimates of nucleated cell counts were derived. Repertoires were generated with immunoSEQ multiplex PCR, while TCRdb's copy carries only in-frame clones and drops some. The V and J calls and the clone size are those of that table, but D and trimming were determined from the DNA. The sample yields under 350,000 clones, roughly 89% seen once. This clonotype was sampled from a man aged 45-60 years with acute or convalescent COVID-19. The V and J genes are TRBV30 and TRBJ2-7; 8 bases line up with TRBD1. Sample: peripheral blood. The CDR3 sequence is CAWGQGSYEQYF. The CDR3 nucleotides are TGTGCCTGGGGACAGGGCTCCTACGAGCAGTACTTC.